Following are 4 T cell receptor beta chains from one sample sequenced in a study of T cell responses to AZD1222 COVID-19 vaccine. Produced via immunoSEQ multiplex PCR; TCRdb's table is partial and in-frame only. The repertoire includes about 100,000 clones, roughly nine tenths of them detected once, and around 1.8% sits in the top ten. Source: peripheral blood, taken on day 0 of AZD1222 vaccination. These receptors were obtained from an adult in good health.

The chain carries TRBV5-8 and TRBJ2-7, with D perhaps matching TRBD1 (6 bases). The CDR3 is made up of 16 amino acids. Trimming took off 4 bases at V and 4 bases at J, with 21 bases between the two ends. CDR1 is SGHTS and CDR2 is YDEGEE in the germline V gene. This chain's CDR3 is CASSPEYRDPVYEQYF. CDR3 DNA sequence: TGTGCCAGCAGCCCGGAATACAGGGATCCCGTTTACGAGCAGTACTTC.

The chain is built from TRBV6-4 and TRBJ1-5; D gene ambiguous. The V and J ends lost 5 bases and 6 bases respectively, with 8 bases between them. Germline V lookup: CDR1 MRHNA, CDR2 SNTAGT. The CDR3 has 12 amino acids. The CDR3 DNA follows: TGTGCCAGCAGTCACAACGGTCAGCCCCAGCATTTT. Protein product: CASSHNGQPQHF.

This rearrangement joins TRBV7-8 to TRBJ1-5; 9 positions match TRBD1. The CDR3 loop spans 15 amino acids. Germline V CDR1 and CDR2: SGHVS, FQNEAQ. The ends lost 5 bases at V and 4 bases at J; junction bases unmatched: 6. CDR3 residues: CASSEAGTGNQPQHF. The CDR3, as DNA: TGTGCCAGCAGCGAAGCAGGGACAGGGAATCAGCCCCAGCATTTT.

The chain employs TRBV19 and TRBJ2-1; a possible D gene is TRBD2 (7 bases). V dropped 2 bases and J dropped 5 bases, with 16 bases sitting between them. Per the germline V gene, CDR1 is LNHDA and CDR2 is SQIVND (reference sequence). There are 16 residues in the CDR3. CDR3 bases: TGTGCCAGTAGTATATTAGGTGCGGGGGCAGACAATGAGCAGTTCTTC. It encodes CASSILGAGADNEQFF.